A selection of T cell receptor beta chains follows, all from one sample in a study of cytomegalovirus exposure and HLA in healthy donors. The repertoire was sequenced with immunoSEQ multiplex PCR; TCRdb's copy has only in-frame clones and lacks some. The data contain around 150,000 clones, 68% of them singletons. Sequenced: PBMCs. These receptors all stem from a man aged 50-59 years in good health and CMV-seronegative. Each CDR3 is given with its conserved first and last residue. Each record gives: D gene, J gene, V gene, clone size, CDR3 DNA, CDR3 protein. D genes are given only for firm matches. Expanded clones get a size class; other rows say once, few or many, or leave the size out.

NA | TRBJ2-5 | TRBV19 | NA | TGTGCCAGTAGTAGGGCCGGGACACTTCAAGAGACCCAGTACTTC | CASSRAGTLQETQYF
NA | TRBJ2-1 | TRBV11-2 | NA | TGTGCCAGCAGCTTAGGCCAGGGTACCTACAATGAGCAGTTCTTC | CASSLGQGTYNEQFF
NA | TRBJ2-6 | TRBV5-1 | NA | TGCGCCAGCAGCTTGGCTTCGGGGTCCGCTGGGGCCAACGTCCTGACTTTC | CASSLASGSAGANVLTF
NA | TRBJ1-4 | TRBV12-2 | once | TGTGCAAGTCGCCTCGACAGGGGGGCTAATGAAAAACTGTTTTTT | CASRLDRGANEKLFF
TRBD2 | TRBJ2-5 | TRBV15 | few | TGTGCCACCAGCAGGGGCCGGGGGTATAGCGGGGGGGCAAAAGAGACCCAGTACTTC | CATSRGRGYSGGAKETQYF
TRBD1 | TRBJ2-2 | TRBV18 | few | TGTGCCAGCTCACCATCAGACAGGGGGCGCACCGGGGAGCTGTTTTTT | CASSPSDRGRTGELFF
TRBD1 | TRBJ1-4 | TRBV11-1 | NA | TGTGCCAGCAGCTTCGGACAGGGCGGTGAAAAACTGTTTTTT | CASSFGQGGEKLFF
TRBD1 | TRBJ1-1 | TRBV9 | once | TGTGCCAGCAGTTCGGGACAGTCGACGAACACTGAAGCTTTCTTT | CASSSGQSTNTEAFF
TRBD1 | TRBJ1-2 | TRBV5-1 | NA | TGCGCCAGCAGCCGGGGGACAGAGAACTATGGCTACACCTTC | CASSRGTENYGYTF
TRBD1 | TRBJ1-1 | TRBV5-1 | NA | TGCGCCAGCAGCTTCGTAGGGGGCGATTCTGAAGCTTTCTTT | CASSFVGGDSEAFF
NA | TRBJ2-7 | TRBV11-2 | NA | TGTGCCAGCAGCCTCGACCCTACGGGGGAGCAGTACTTC | CASSLDPTGEQYF
NA | TRBJ2-7 | TRBV5-1 | few | TGCGCCAGCAGCTCGACAGGTCTCGACGAGCAGTACTTC | CASSSTGLDEQYF
NA | TRBJ1-1 | TRBV4-1 | few | TGCGCCAGCAGCCAAGTTCCTCAGGGTCTGTCCCCTGAAGCTTTCTTT | CASSQVPQGLSPEAFF
NA | TRBJ1-2 | TRBV6-5 | NA | TGTGCCAGCAGTCAACAGGGAACCTATGGCTACACCTTC | CASSQQGTYGYTF
TRBD1 | TRBJ1-2 | TRBV4-1 | once | TGCGCCAGCAGCCTGGGGTGGACAGGGCAAGGTGGCTACACCTTC | CASSLGWTGQGGYTF
TRBD2 | TRBJ2-7 | TRBV5-1 | NA | TGCGCCAGCAGCCCTCTAGCGGGGGGCCCCAACGAGCAGTACTTC | CASSPLAGGPNEQYF
TRBD2 | TRBJ2-5 | TRBV29-1 | NA | TGCAGCGTTGAAGGAGCGGGGGGGCGGGAGACCCAGTACTTC | CSVEGAGGRETQYF
NA | TRBJ1-3 | TRBV6-5 | NA | TGTGCCAGCAGTTATGTCGGGGCTGGAAACACCATATATTTT | CASSYVGAGNTIYF
TRBD2 | TRBJ2-5 | TRBV6-6 | NA | TGTGCCAGCAGTTACCTCTTTAGCGGGGGGGCTGAGACCCAGTACTTC | CASSYLFSGGAETQYF
NA | TRBJ2-3 | TRBV7-6 | NA | TGTGCCAGCAGCTTAGGCAGGGGAACAGATACGCAGTATTTT | CASSLGRGTDTQYF
TRBD1 | TRBJ1-5 | TRBV19 | NA | TGTGCCAGTAATACAGGGGCGGTTGGCAATCAGCCCCAGCATTTT | CASNTGAVGNQPQHF
NA | TRBJ2-5 | TRBV13 | few | TGTGCCAGCAGCTTTGGGGGCGGCGCGCGAGAGACCCAGTACTTC | CASSFGGGARETQYF
TRBD1 | TRBJ1-1 | TRBV6-1 | NA | TGTGCCAGCAGTGATGAGAGGGGGCGCGTCGGCACTGAAGCTTTCTTT | CASSDERGRVGTEAFF
TRBD1 | TRBJ2-7 | TRBV5-1 | few | TGCGCCAGCAGCTTTTCCCCAGGGGGAGAAGAGCAGTACTTC | CASSFSPGGEEQYF
NA | TRBJ1-2 | TRBV21-1 | few | TGTGCCAGCAGCAAAGTCGGGAGGTTTGGCTACACCTTC | CASSKVGRFGYTF